The source of this T cell receptor beta chain is a study of blood T cell repertoires in COVID-19. In the study overall: Samples came from the United States, Italy and Spain, spanning acute and convalescent COVID-19. PBMCs, B-cell-depleted T cells, or T cells provided the cDNA or gDNA that made up the material.

Recruited during active infection, patients (from Seattle) were subsequently followed longitudinally. Produced via immunoSEQ multiplex PCR; TCRdb's table is partial and in-frame only. The sample holds 80,000 to 100,000 clones; approximately 90% are singletons and the top ten take roughly 4.2%. The clonotype comes from a human donor with COVID-19, enrolled during active disease. The donor label of this sample is uncertain. Input material: peripheral blood.

The CDR3 reads CARSPGGTEAFF. The CDR3 bases are TGTGCCAGAAGCCCGGGAGGCACTGAAGCTTTCTTT. The genes are TRBV5-3 and TRBJ1-1; D remains unclear. TRBV5-3 has ORF status, its function being uncertain. The CDR3 is made up of 12 amino acids. V was pared by 4 bases and J by 4 bases, with 8 bases between.